Listed below are T cell receptor beta chains from one sample, sequenced in a study of blood T cell repertoires in COVID-19. Sequencing used immunoSEQ multiplex PCR; TCRdb keeps in-frame clones, though not all of them. The repertoire holds around 310,000 clones, with nearly 90% as singletons. Sequencing used peripheral blood. Source of these receptors: a woman between 40 and 55 years old with COVID-19, enrolled during active disease. Both conserved end residues are part of each CDR3. Fields, in order: clone size, D gene, V gene, J gene, CDR3 DNA, CDR3 protein. The D gene is left open where the match is weak. Clone size is not always given. Where it is, it says once, few, many or a class for expanded clones.

-	-	TRBV5-6	TRBJ1-5	TGTGCCAGCAGCTCTAGCCGGGTTTTTGAAGGTCAGCCCCAGCATTTT	CASSSSRVFEGQPQHF
-	TRBD2	TRBV7-3	TRBJ2-7	TGTGCCAGCAGCTCCGACCCGACTAGCGGGAGTTACGAGCAGTACTTC	CASSSDPTSGSYEQYF
-	TRBD1	TRBV5-1	TRBJ1-1	TGCGCCAGCAGCCGATCAGTTACAGGGGGCACTGAAGCTTTCTTT	CASSRSVTGGTEAFF
-	TRBD2	TRBV14	TRBJ2-7	TGTGCCAGCAGCCAAGAAATTGACCTTGGACTAGCGGGTTACGAGCAGTACTTC	CASSQEIDLGLAGYEQYF
-	-	TRBV6-5	TRBJ2-1	TGTGCCAGCCAAACGGGGAATGAGCAGTTCTTC	CASQTGNEQFF
-	TRBD1	TRBV5-1	TRBJ2-2	TGCGCCAGCAGCTCCCTTGTGCAGGGGGCGAACGGGGAGCTGTTTTTT	CASSSLVQGANGELFF
-	-	TRBV5-1	TRBJ1-1	TGCGCCAGCAGCTTGGGGTCGGGTTCGGGTGAAGCTTTCTTT	CASSLGSGSGEAFF
-	-	TRBV9	TRBJ1-2	TGTGCCAGCAGCGTAGCCGGGGGTTCCTATGGCTACACCTTC	CASSVAGGSYGYTF
-	-	TRBV15	TRBJ1-2	TGTGCCACCAGCAGAGATCTCACGAGTTCTGTCTATGGCTACACCTTC	CATSRDLTSSVYGYTF
-	-	TRBV5-1	TRBJ1-2	TGCGCCAGCAGCCCCATTCAGGGGCCAAACTATGGCTACACCTTC	CASSPIQGPNYGYTF
-	-	TRBV7-8	TRBJ1-4	TGTGCCAGCAGCTTAAAAATGGGGCAGGGGAATGAAAAACTGTTTTTT	CASSLKMGQGNEKLFF
-	-	TRBV19	TRBJ1-1	TGTGCCAGTAGTATAATAGGGGCGGCCGCTTTCTTT	CASSIIGAAAFF
few	TRBD1	TRBV7-9	TRBJ1-1	TGTGCCAGCAGCTCGAAAGGACAGGGAAAAGCTTTCTTT	CASSSKGQGKAFF
-	-	TRBV19	TRBJ1-3	TGTGCCAGTAGTATTGGGGGCGGCTCTGGAAACACCATATATTTT	CASSIGGGSGNTIYF
once	TRBD1	TRBV5-1	TRBJ2-6	TGCGCCAGCAGCCGGAAATTAAACCGGGACAGGGATAACTCTGGGGCCAACGTCCTGACTTTC	CASSRKLNRDRDNSGANVLTF
-	-	TRBV5-1	TRBJ2-1	TGCGCCAGCAGCTTTAAGAGCGAATACAATGAGCAGTTCTTC	CASSFKSEYNEQFF
-	-	TRBV5-4	TRBJ2-1	TGTGCCAGCAGCCGACTTTCAGAGCAGTTCTTC	CASSRLSEQFF
-	TRBD2	TRBV24-1	TRBJ2-1	TGTGCCACCAGTGATTCGGGCGGGAGCTCCTACAATGAGCAGTTCTTC	CATSDSGGSSYNEQFF
-	-	TRBV18	TRBJ2-5	TGTGCCAGCTCACCACCAGCCCTTTACCAAGAGACCCAGTACTTC	CASSPPALYQETQYF
-	TRBD1	TRBV9	TRBJ2-5	TGTGCCAGCAGCCCGAGGACAGGGTACCAAGAGACCCAGTACTTC	CASSPRTGYQETQYF
-	TRBD1	TRBV24-1	TRBJ2-1	TGTGCCACCAGGGGACAGGGGTCTTTGTATGAGCAGTTCTTC	CATRGQGSLYEQFF
-	-	TRBV3-1/TRBV3-2	TRBJ1-1	TGTGCCAGCAGCTTCGGGACACCTGGTGAAGCTTTCTTT	CASSFGTPGEAFF
-	TRBD1	TRBV19	TRBJ2-1	TGTGCCAGTAGTTCCCCGGGACAGGGGGCAGGGAATGAGCAGTTCTTC	CASSSPGQGAGNEQFF
-	-	TRBV12-3/TRBV12-4	TRBJ2-1	TGTGCCAGCAGTTTAGTCACAGGGCATGAGCAGTTCTTC	CASSLVTGHEQFF
once	TRBD1	TRBV28	TRBJ1-2	TGTGCCAGCAGCCGTCCCGGGACAGGGCGCAACTATGGCTACACCTTC	CASSRPGTGRNYGYTF
-	TRBD1	TRBV7-2	TRBJ2-1	TGTGCCAGCAGCTTAGCCGGGACAGGGGTCGATGAGCAGTTCTTC	CASSLAGTGVDEQFF
-	-	TRBV28	TRBJ2-2	TGTGCCAGCAGTCACGGGGCGAACACCGGGGAGCTGTTTTTT	CASSHGANTGELFF
-	-	TRBV19	TRBJ2-7	TGTGCCAGTAGTATAGGTACGGCGGTCTACGAGCAGTACTTC	CASSIGTAVYEQYF
-	TRBD2	TRBV20-1	TRBJ2-1	TGCAGTGCTAGTAGAGCGGGGGACTACAATGAGCAGTTCTTC	CSASRAGDYNEQFF
-	-	TRBV12-5	TRBJ2-1	TGTGCTAGTCCCCCGAGCTCCTACAATGAGCAGTTCTTC	CASPPSSYNEQFF
-	-	TRBV5-1	TRBJ1-5	TGCGCCAGCAGCTTGGACGGTAGCAATCAGCCCCAGCATTTT	CASSLDGSNQPQHF
-	-	TRBV3-1/TRBV3-2	TRBJ1-5	TGTGCCAGCAGCCAAGACGCGGGGATCAATCAGCCCCAGCATTTT	CASSQDAGINQPQHF
-	-	TRBV6-6	TRBJ2-7	TGTGCCAGCAGTTACCTCGCGTGGGGGCAGGACGAGCAGTACTTC	CASSYLAWGQDEQYF
-	TRBD2	TRBV28	TRBJ2-5	TGTGCCAGCAGCAGCGTCATAACTAGCGGGAGATCGGAGACCCAGTACTTC	CASSSVITSGRSETQYF
-	-	TRBV7-3	TRBJ2-6	TGTGCCAGCAGCCCCCAGGGGGGCTCTGGGGCCAACGTCCTGACTTTC	CASSPQGGSGANVLTF
-	-	TRBV12-3/TRBV12-4	TRBJ1-4	TGTGCCAGCAGTCCCAAGACAGGCGAAAAACTGTTTTTT	CASSPKTGEKLFF
once	TRBD1	TRBV6-2/TRBV6-3	TRBJ1-1	TGTGCCAGCAGTTTGGATGTCCAGGGGGGCACTGAAGCTTTCTTT	CASSLDVQGGTEAFF
-	-	TRBV5-3	TRBJ1-5	TGTGCCAGAAGCTTAGGGAGTCCCCAGCATTTT	CARSLGSPQHF
-	TRBD1	TRBV27	TRBJ1-5	TGTGCCAGCAGTTTATCAAGGGGGCTCGGCAATCAGCCCCAGCATTTT	CASSLSRGLGNQPQHF
-	-	TRBV6-5	TRBJ1-2	TGTGCCTCCTGGGTCGGGAACTATGGCTACACCTTC	CASWVGNYGYTF
-	TRBD1	TRBV7-8	TRBJ1-4	TGTGCCAGCAGCTTTCACAGGGGGACTAATGAAAAACTGTTTTTT	CASSFHRGTNEKLFF
few	TRBD1	TRBV19	TRBJ1-5	TGTGCCAGTAGTATAAGGGCAGGGGGTGGCAATCAGCCCCAGCATTTT	CASSIRAGGGNQPQHF
few	-	TRBV25-1	TRBJ1-1	TGTGCCAGCACCTTGAACACTGAAGCTTTCTTT	CASTLNTEAFF
-	-	TRBV6-5	TRBJ2-3	TGTGCCAGCAGTTACACAAGAAGCACAGATACGCAGTATTTT	CASSYTRSTDTQYF
-	TRBD1	TRBV5-1	TRBJ2-3	TGCGCCAGCAGCTTACAGGGGGCACCGGATACGCAGTATTTT	CASSLQGAPDTQYF
-	-	TRBV5-4	TRBJ1-2	TGTGCCAGCAGCTTTGAGATCCGCGGTGGCTACACCTTC	CASSFEIRGGYTF
-	-	TRBV5-1	TRBJ1-4	TGCGCCAGCAGCTTGGGCAGGGCTGGTGAAAAACTGTTTTTT	CASSLGRAGEKLFF